Listed here are 2 T cell receptor beta chains from one sample, sequenced in a study of T cell repertoires in cytomegalovirus infection. TCRdb itself ran the reads through MiXCR, one entry per CDR3 protein. The sample consists of roughly 800,000 distinct CDR3 sequences, about 27% of them appearing once. No cognate antigen is known for these TCRs. The sequenced sample was cultured CD8+ T cells from PBMCs, obtained from culture after CMV antigen stimulation. The receptors come from a human donor in good health (CMV status not recorded). Some clones in this sample may be carry-over from other donors' samples.

This clonotype was recorded a few times. At one end, the junction sequence differs from germline, possibly due to a read error. The chain combines TRBV7-6 with TRBJ1-2, with 11 nucleotides matching TRBD1. The CDR3 is 17 residues long. Germline loops: CDR1 SGHVS, CDR2 FNYEAQ. CDR3 sequence reads: CASSQGQGAPPNYGYTF. The CDR3, as DNA: TGTGCTAGCAGCCAAGGACAGGGGGCGCCTCCAAACTATGGCTACACCTTC.

This clonotype was seen a few times. The chain combines TRBV19 with TRBJ1-2; D perhaps matches TRBD1 (5 bases). CDR1 and CDR2 (germline): LNHDA, SQIVND (reference sequence). V lost 7 bases and J 0 bases, leaving 15 bases between the germline ends. This CDR3 has 15 residues. The CDR3 is CASTRRGIPNYGYTF. The CDR3, as DNA: TGTGCCAGTACCCGAAGGGGAATACCTAACTATGGCTACACCTTC.